The clone carrying this T cell receptor beta chain occurred many times. Its antigen is unknown. Data came from immunoSEQ multiplex PCR; TCRdb stores just in-frame clones and leaves some out. This table has approximately 60,000 clones, around 83% appearing once. Time point: week 47, end of study. The study gave 300 ug of mutant IDH1 20-mer peptide per vaccine dose, with topical imiquimod. The data stem from a study of a mutant IDH1 vaccine in newly diagnosed glioma. V was trimmed by 0 bases and J by 3 bases, leaving 8 bases between them. The CDR3 covers 14 residues. Germline CDR1 reads PRHDT; CDR2 reads FYEKMQ (reference sequence).

The chain carries TRBV13 and TRBJ1-2; D remains ambiguous. The clonotype was recovered from a man aged 30 to 39 with glioma. The input for sequencing was PBMCs, taken from a glioma patient whose treatment included an IDH1 peptide vaccine. This CDR3 is CASSLGGLYYGYTF. For the CDR3, the DNA is TGTGCCAGCAGCTTAGGCGGCCTCTACTATGGCTACACCTTC.